This T cell receptor (beta chain) was recovered during a study of blood T cells in healthy people across ages. The authors ran a second PCR of about 6 to 11 cycles using a sample-barcoded 5' primer and a J-beta primer mix. TCRdb reanalysed the 5' RACE reads using MiXCR and keeps one entry per CDR3 protein. This sample yields hundreds of thousands of distinct CDR3 sequences, of which 35% to 45% are seen a single time; around 20% belongs to the top ten. The CDR3 loop spans 16 amino acids. Germline loops: CDR1 SGHNT, CDR2 YYREEE (reference sequence). As concerns this clonotype: The junction departs from germline at one end; a sequencing error may be responsible.

This chain links TRBV5-4 with TRBJ1-2; D gene uncertain. Sequencing was performed on blood. The TCR originated in a woman in her fifties or sixties in good health. CDR3 amino acids: CVSSLAGQFMVDGYTF. Here the CDR3 DNA reads TGTGTCAGCAGCTTGGCCGGTCAGTTCATGGTGGATGGCTACACCTTC.